The rows below give T cell receptor delta chains drawn from one sample of a study of γδ T cells in repeated Plasmodium falciparum infection. TCRdb reprocessed the multiplex PCR reads using CATT. Of tens of thousands of delta-chain clones in the sample, approximately 1.5% were seen once. The sequenced sample consisted of gamma-delta T cells from blood. The receptors stem from a pool of human donors (malaria-infected and uninfected, not separated). The CDR3 runs from the conserved cysteine through the conserved F or W. A D gene is named only where the DNA matches it firmly. Size is stated for part of the rows, as once, few or many counts, or as a class when the clone is expanded.

d_gene: NA
abundance: medium-sized
v_gene: TRDV1
j_gene: TRDJ1
CDR3nt: TGTGCTCTTGGGGATCCGGGACCCCCACACCCCCTTTGCACCGATAAACTCATCTTT
CDR3aa: CALGDPGPPHPLCTDKLIF

d_gene: TRDD3
abundance: many
v_gene: TRDV1
j_gene: TRDJ1
CDR3nt: TGTGCTCTTGGGGCCTCTACCCTCCTACGTAAATACCGGGGGATAAGGAAGTGTCTTACCGATAAACTCATCTTT
CDR3aa: CALGASTLLRKYRGIRKCLTDKLIF

d_gene: TRDD3
abundance: medium-sized
v_gene: TRDV1
j_gene: TRDJ1
CDR3nt: TGTGCTCTTGGGGAACTTCCAACGGGGGATGGATCCGATAAACTCATCTTT
CDR3aa: CALGELPTGDGSDKLIF

d_gene: NA
abundance: medium-sized
v_gene: TRDV1
j_gene: TRDJ1
CDR3nt: TGTGCTCTTGGGGACAACTTCCTAGTTGGGTGGGGGACCCACACCGATAAACTCATCTTT
CDR3aa: CALGDNFLVGWGTHTDKLIF

d_gene: NA
abundance: medium-sized
v_gene: TRDV2
j_gene: TRDJ1
CDR3nt: TGTGCCTGTGACACCGCTGGGGTAATCAACACCGATAAACTCATCTTT
CDR3aa: CACDTAGVINTDKLIF

d_gene: TRDD3
abundance: medium-sized
v_gene: TRDV1
j_gene: TRDJ1
CDR3nt: TGTGCTCTTGGGGAACTAGGCCTTCACCTACTGGGGATCCTGTACACCGATAAACTCATCTTT
CDR3aa: CALGELGLHLLGILYTDKLIF

d_gene: NA
abundance: medium-sized
v_gene: TRDV1
j_gene: TRDJ1
CDR3nt: TGTGCTCTTGGGGAAACCCTTCCTACAAGTACTGGGGGATACACCGATAAACTCATCTTT
CDR3aa: CALGETLPTSTGGYTDKLIF

d_gene: NA
abundance: many
v_gene: TRDV1
j_gene: TRDJ1
CDR3nt: TGTGCTCTTGGGGACAACATTCCTACTCTGCCTGGGGGACCCCCGTCGTACACCGATAAACTCATCTTT
CDR3aa: CALGDNIPTLPGGPPSYTDKLIF

d_gene: NA
abundance: many
v_gene: TRDV1
j_gene: TRDJ1
CDR3nt: TGTGCTCTTGGGATCGAACAGCCCGCATACACCGATAAACTCATATTT
CDR3aa: CALGIEQPAYTDKLIF

d_gene: NA
abundance: many
v_gene: TRDV1
j_gene: TRDJ1
CDR3nt: TGTGCTCTTGGGGAACTCGAACTGCAGCCTGTTTCCGACAGGGCGAATGTGAGGAGCCCCGCGCCTCTTAAACTCATCTTT
CDR3aa: CALGELELQPVSDRANVRSPAPLKLIF

d_gene: TRDD3
abundance: many
v_gene: TRDV2
j_gene: TRDJ4
CDR3nt: TGTGCCTGTGAAGGCGGGATACGCGATCCGCTGATCTTT
CDR3aa: CACEGGIRDPLIF

d_gene: NA
abundance: many
v_gene: TRDV1
j_gene: TRDJ1
CDR3nt: TGTGCTCTTGGGGAACCGTCTTCCCCTAACCTCATCTTT
CDR3aa: CALGEPSSPNLIF

d_gene: NA
abundance: many
v_gene: TRDV1
j_gene: TRDJ1
CDR3nt: TGTGCTCTTATACTGGCCTTCCCCCCTCATTACACCGATAAACTCATCTTT
CDR3aa: CALILAFPPHYTDKLIF

d_gene: NA
abundance: medium-sized
v_gene: TRDV1
j_gene: TRDJ1
CDR3nt: TGTGCTCTTGGGGAACGCACCACTTGGGGACCTATCGCCGATAAACTCATCTTT
CDR3aa: CALGERTTWGPIADKLIF

d_gene: NA
abundance: many
v_gene: TRDV1
j_gene: TRDJ1
CDR3nt: TGTGCTCTTGGGTACCTAGGGACAGCCCTCATCTTT
CDR3aa: CALGYLGTALIF

d_gene: TRDD3
abundance: medium-sized
v_gene: TRDV1
j_gene: TRDJ1
CDR3nt: TGTGCTCTTGGTGACTACCACAATTACTGGGGGATGTATTCCACCGATAAACTCATCTTT
CDR3aa: CALGDYHNYWGMYSTDKLIF

d_gene: TRDD3
abundance: many
v_gene: TRDV1
j_gene: TRDJ1
CDR3nt: TGTGCTCTTGGGGAACTACGGGGACATTGGGGGATACGCAATAAACTCATCTTT
CDR3aa: CALGELRGHWGIRNKLIF

d_gene: TRDD3
abundance: many
v_gene: TRDV1
j_gene: TRDJ1
CDR3nt: TGTGCTCTTGGGGAAAACCGCCCATTCCCGGACTGGGGGATACTCCGCACCGATAAACTCATCTTT
CDR3aa: CALGENRPFPDWGILRTDKLIF

d_gene: TRDD3
abundance: many
v_gene: TRDV3
j_gene: TRDJ1
CDR3nt: TGTGCCTTTCCCCGGGGGATACGCTTAAAAGCCGATAAACTCATCTTT
CDR3aa: CAFPRGIRLKADKLIF

d_gene: NA
abundance: many
v_gene: TRAV29/DV5
j_gene: TRDJ1
CDR3nt: TGTGCAGCACTTGAGGCCACCGATAAACTCATCTTT
CDR3aa: CAALEATDKLIF

d_gene: TRDD3
abundance: medium-sized
v_gene: TRAV38-2/DV8
j_gene: TRDJ1
CDR3nt: TGTGCTCCCCGATTTGGGGGATATCCGTACACCGATAAACTCATCTTT
CDR3aa: CAPRFGGYPYTDKLIF

d_gene: TRDD3
abundance: few
v_gene: TRDV1
j_gene: TRDJ1
CDR3nt: TGTGCTCTTGGGGAGCCCCCTGGCTCCTACTGGGGGATACGCCGAATTGATGCCGATAAACTCATCTTT
CDR3aa: CALGEPPGSYWGIRRIDADKLIF

d_gene: TRDD3
abundance: many
v_gene: TRDV1
j_gene: TRDJ1
CDR3nt: TGTGCTCTTGGGGAAATCCGGCCTTGGAAGCGGGGGGATCACACCGATAAACTCATCTTT
CDR3aa: CALGEIRPWKRGDHTDKLIF

d_gene: NA
abundance: many
v_gene: TRDV2
j_gene: TRDJ3
CDR3nt: TGTGCCTGTGACACCGGGGGCCTGGTCGATGGCTCCTGGGACACCCGACAGATGTTTTTC
CDR3aa: CACDTGGLVDGSWDTRQMFF

d_gene: NA
abundance: medium-sized
v_gene: TRDV1
j_gene: TRDJ2
CDR3nt: TGTGCTCTTGGGGGCTCCGGATCGATAGCACAACTCTTCTTT
CDR3aa: CALGGSGSIAQLFF

d_gene: NA
abundance: medium-sized
v_gene: TRDV1
j_gene: TRDJ1
CDR3nt: TGTGCTCTTGTAGGCGCGTACACCGATAAACTCATCTTT
CDR3aa: CALVGAYTDKLIF

d_gene: TRDD3
abundance: medium-sized
v_gene: TRDV1
j_gene: TRDJ1
CDR3nt: TGTGCTCTTGGGGAATCTCACGCCCTACGCATTCGGGGGATAGAGGACACCGGTAAACTCATCTTT
CDR3aa: CALGESHALRIRGIEDTGKLIF

d_gene: TRDD3
abundance: large
v_gene: TRDV2
j_gene: TRDJ1
CDR3nt: TGTGCCTGTGAGCCTCTGGGGGATTACACCGATAAACTCATCTTT
CDR3aa: CACEPLGDYTDKLIF

d_gene: TRDD3
abundance: medium-sized
v_gene: TRDV2
j_gene: TRDJ1
CDR3nt: TGTGCCTGTGACACATCGATACTGGGGGACTTAATCCCGCGGTACACCGATAAACTCATCTTT
CDR3aa: CACDTSILGDLIPRYTDKLIF

d_gene: TRDD3
abundance: many
v_gene: TRDV1
j_gene: TRDJ1
CDR3nt: TGTGCTCTTGGGGATCCCAGATTCTCGGTACTGGGGGATAATGGGTCGGGGAGCGATAAACTCATCTTT
CDR3aa: CALGDPRFSVLGDNGSGSDKLIF

d_gene: NA
abundance: many
v_gene: TRDV1
j_gene: TRDJ1
CDR3nt: TGTGCTCTTGGGGGACGTTACGTTTGGTCCTTTGGGACCGATAAACTCATCTTT
CDR3aa: CALGGRYVWSFGTDKLIF

d_gene: TRDD3
abundance: medium-sized
v_gene: TRDV1
j_gene: TRDJ1
CDR3nt: TGTGCTCTTGGGATTCGCAACGTCCGTCCTACCTCACTGGGGGACCTAAGAGGTAAACTCATCTTT
CDR3aa: CALGIRNVRPTSLGDLRGKLIF

d_gene: NA
abundance: many
v_gene: TRDV1
j_gene: TRDJ1
CDR3nt: TGTGCTCTTGGGGTACTTATCCCCGATAAACTCATCTTT
CDR3aa: CALGVLIPDKLIF

d_gene: TRDD3
abundance: NA
v_gene: TRDV1
j_gene: TRDJ1
CDR3nt: TGTGCTCTTGGGGACAGGGGAGTTTGGTCCCTCACACTGGGGCAAGGGGTTCCACGCACCGATAGACTCATCTTT
CDR3aa: CALGDRGVWSLTLGQGVPRTDRLIF

d_gene: NA
abundance: many
v_gene: TRDV3
j_gene: TRDJ1
CDR3nt: TGTGCCGTCTTGTACGGGGGGCCCTCGTACACCGATAAACTCATCTTT
CDR3aa: CAVLYGGPSYTDKLIF

d_gene: NA
abundance: medium-sized
v_gene: TRDV2
j_gene: TRDJ1
CDR3nt: TGTGCCTGTGACACCTTAGGACTCTCAGAGGACACCGATAAACTCATCTTT
CDR3aa: CACDTLGLSEDTDKLIF

d_gene: TRDD3
abundance: many
v_gene: TRDV3
j_gene: TRDJ1
CDR3nt: TGTGCCTCCTCTCAAGTCCTCCTATTTTATTACTGGGGGATACGGAAACTCATCTTT
CDR3aa: CASSQVLLFYYWGIRKLIF

d_gene: TRDD3
abundance: many
v_gene: TRDV1
j_gene: TRDJ1
CDR3nt: TGTGCTCTTCACCTGCCATACTGGGGGATGTACACCGATAAACTCATCTTT
CDR3aa: CALHLPYWGMYTDKLIF

d_gene: TRDD3
abundance: many
v_gene: TRDV1
j_gene: TRDJ1
CDR3nt: TGTGCTCTTGGGGAACTGGAGACTGGGGGTTTGTACACCGATAAACTCATCTTT
CDR3aa: CALGELETGGLYTDKLIF

d_gene: TRDD3
abundance: medium-sized
v_gene: TRDV1
j_gene: TRDJ1
CDR3nt: TGTGCTCTTGAGGAGGACGGGGATAAGGCCGATAAACTCATCTTT
CDR3aa: CALEEDGDKADKLIF

d_gene: TRDD3
abundance: many
v_gene: TRDV3
j_gene: TRDJ1
CDR3nt: TGTGCCTTTGCGGGGGGATACGGGGACACCGATAAACTCATCTTT
CDR3aa: CAFAGGYGDTDKLIF

d_gene: TRDD3
abundance: many
v_gene: TRDV1
j_gene: TRDJ1
CDR3nt: TGTGCTCTTGGGGAGGAAGGGGTCTTCCCAATACTGGGGGGTAGATCGGATAAACTCATCTTT
CDR3aa: CALGEEGVFPILGGRSDKLIF

d_gene: TRDD3
abundance: NA
v_gene: TRDV1
j_gene: TRDJ1
CDR3nt: TGTGCTCTTCACCTTCCCCGGAGAATTGGGGGATACGACCATTACACCGATAAACTCATCTTT
CDR3aa: CALHLPRRIGGYDHYTDKLIF

d_gene: NA
abundance: medium-sized
v_gene: TRDV1
j_gene: TRDJ1
CDR3nt: TGTGCTCTTGGGGAACTCATCGGGTCCGATAAACTCATCTTT
CDR3aa: CALGELIGSDKLIF

d_gene: TRDD3
abundance: medium-sized
v_gene: TRDV1
j_gene: TRDJ1
CDR3nt: TGTGCTCTTGTGGAACCTCTTCGAGAGGGGGATAGTGCCGGGAAACTCATCTTT
CDR3aa: CALVEPLREGDSAGKLIF

d_gene: NA
abundance: many
v_gene: TRDV1
j_gene: TRDJ1
CDR3nt: TGTGCTCTTGGGGACGCCCCCGGAGGGGGAGAGTACACCGATAAACTCATCTTT
CDR3aa: CALGDAPGGGEYTDKLIF

d_gene: TRDD3
abundance: many
v_gene: TRDV2
j_gene: TRDJ1
CDR3nt: TGTGCCTGTGACACCGATAACTGGGGGAAACGGGGCGATAAACTCATCTTT
CDR3aa: CACDTDNWGKRGDKLIF

d_gene: NA
abundance: medium-sized
v_gene: TRDV1
j_gene: TRDJ1
CDR3nt: TGTGCTCTTGGGAAACGGGGGGGGAGAAGGAGATCCCCAAATAAACTCATCTTT
CDR3aa: CALGKRGGRRRSPNKLIF

d_gene: TRDD3
abundance: many
v_gene: TRAV29/DV5
j_gene: TRDJ1
CDR3nt: TGTGCAGCAAGCGAACCTACAGGGGCCTTTACTGGGGGATACATGGCGTACACCGATAAACTCATCTTT
CDR3aa: CAASEPTGAFTGGYMAYTDKLIF

d_gene: TRDD3
abundance: many
v_gene: TRDV1
j_gene: TRDJ1
CDR3nt: TGTGCTCTTGGGGGACCAATTCCCCTACTTGTAAACTGGGGGATACCGTACACCGATAAACTCATCTTT
CDR3aa: CALGGPIPLLVNWGIPYTDKLIF

d_gene: TRDD3
abundance: many
v_gene: TRDV1
j_gene: TRDJ1
CDR3nt: TGTGCTCTTGGGGACCTAACTTCCTTCAGTCGTACTGGGGGATACGCCCTCCTTACTTACACCGATAAACTCATCTTT
CDR3aa: CALGDLTSFSRTGGYALLTYTDKLIF

d_gene: TRDD3
abundance: NA
v_gene: TRDV1
j_gene: TRDJ1
CDR3nt: TGTGCTCTTGGGGAACCCTGGGGGATACTCTTTCTGTGGACCGATAAACTCATCTTT
CDR3aa: CALGEPWGILFLWTDKLIF